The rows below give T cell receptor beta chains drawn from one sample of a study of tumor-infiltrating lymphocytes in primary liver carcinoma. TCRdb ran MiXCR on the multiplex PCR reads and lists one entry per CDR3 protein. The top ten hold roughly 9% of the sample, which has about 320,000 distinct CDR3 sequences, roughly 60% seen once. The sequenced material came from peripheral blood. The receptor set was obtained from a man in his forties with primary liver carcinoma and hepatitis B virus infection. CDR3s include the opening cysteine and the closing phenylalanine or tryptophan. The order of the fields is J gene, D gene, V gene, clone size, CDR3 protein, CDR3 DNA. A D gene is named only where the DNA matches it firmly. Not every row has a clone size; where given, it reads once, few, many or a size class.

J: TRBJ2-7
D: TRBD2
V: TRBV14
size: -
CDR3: CASSLGSGRPYEQYF
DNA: TGTGCCAGCAGCCTGGGAAGCGGGAGACCCTACGAGCAGTACTTC

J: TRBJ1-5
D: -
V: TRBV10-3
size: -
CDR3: CAIREGYSNQPQHF
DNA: TGTGCCATCAGGGAGGGGTACAGCAATCAGCCCCAGCATTTT

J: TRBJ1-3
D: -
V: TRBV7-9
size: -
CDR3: CASYLGKEPSGNTIYF
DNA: TGTGCCAGCTACTTGGGGAAAGAACCCTCTGGAAACACCATATATTTT

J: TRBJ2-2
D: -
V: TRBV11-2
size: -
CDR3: CASSLAGSGELLF
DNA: TGTGCCAGTAGCTTAGCAGGGTCCGGGGAGCTGTTATTT

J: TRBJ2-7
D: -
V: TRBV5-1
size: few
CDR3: CASKHWDPGRTYEQYF
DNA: TGCGCCAGCAAGCACTGGGATCCAGGGAGGACCTACGAGCAGTACTTC

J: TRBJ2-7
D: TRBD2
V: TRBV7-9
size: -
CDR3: CAGSPWTSGGSEQYF
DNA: TGTGCCGGCAGCCCCTGGACTAGCGGAGGTTCCGAGCAGTACTTC

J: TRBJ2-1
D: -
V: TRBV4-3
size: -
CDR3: CASSQDTKNNKQFF
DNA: TGCGCCAGTAGCCAAGATACTAAGAACAATAAGCAGTTCTTC

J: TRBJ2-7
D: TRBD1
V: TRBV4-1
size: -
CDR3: CASSQGPGGSGNEQYF
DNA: TGCGCCAGCAGCCAAGGGCCAGGGGGAAGCGGCAATGAGCAGTACTTC

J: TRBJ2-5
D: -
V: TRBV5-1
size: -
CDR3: CASSLGKAQETQYF
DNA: TGCGCCAGCAGCTTGGGAAAGGCCCAAGAGACCCAGTACTTC

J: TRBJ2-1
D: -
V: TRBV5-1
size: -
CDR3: CASSLFPSEWFF
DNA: TGCGCCAGCAGCTTGTTTCCTAGTGAGTGGTTCTTC

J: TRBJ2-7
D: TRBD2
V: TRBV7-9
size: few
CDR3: CASSLGGSLYEQYF
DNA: TGTGCCAGCAGCTTAGGCGGGAGTTTGTACGAGCAGTACTTC

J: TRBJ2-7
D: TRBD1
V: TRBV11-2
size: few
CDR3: CASSPRPGTGHEQYF
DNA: TGTGCCAGCAGCCCCCGTCCCGGGACAGGGCACGAGCAGTACTTC

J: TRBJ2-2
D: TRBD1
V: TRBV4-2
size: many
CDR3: CASSQENRGNTGELFF
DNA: TGTGCCAGCAGCCAAGAGAACAGGGGGAACACCGGGGAGCTGTTTTTT

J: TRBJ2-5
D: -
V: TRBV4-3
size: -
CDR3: CASSQEGNLPGTTQYF
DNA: TGTGCCAGCAGCCAAGAGGGGAACCTCCCCGGTACGACCCAGTACTTC

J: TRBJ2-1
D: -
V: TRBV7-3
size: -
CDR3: CASSPRGKRSEQFF
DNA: TGTGCCAGCAGCCCCCGGGGAAAGCGTTCCGAGCAGTTCTTC

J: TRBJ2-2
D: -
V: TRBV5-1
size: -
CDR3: CASNLDSMAGELFF
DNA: TGCGCCAGCAACTTGGACAGCATGGCCGGGGAGCTGTTTTTT

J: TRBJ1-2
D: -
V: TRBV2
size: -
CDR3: CASSEDGNYGYTF
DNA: TGTGCCAGCAGTGAAGACGGGAACTATGGCTACACCTTC

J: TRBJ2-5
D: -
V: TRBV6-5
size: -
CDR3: CASSYENAGPSGGETQYF
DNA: TGTGCCAGCAGTTACGAGAATGCCGGGCCGTCAGGCGGAGAGACCCAGTACTTC

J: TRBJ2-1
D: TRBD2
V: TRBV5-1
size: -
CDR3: CVSSPGLAGLNEQFF
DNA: TGCGTCAGCAGTCCGGGACTAGCGGGGCTCAATGAGCAGTTCTTC

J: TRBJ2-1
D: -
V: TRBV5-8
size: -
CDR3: CASSLANLAGGSYNEQFF
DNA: TGTGCCAGCAGCTTGGCAAATCTCGCAGGGGGGTCCTACAATGAGCAGTTCTTC

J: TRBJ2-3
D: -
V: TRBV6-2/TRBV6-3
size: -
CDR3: CASSSAPANTQYF
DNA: TGTGCCAGCAGTTCTGCACCAGCGAATACGCAGTATTTT

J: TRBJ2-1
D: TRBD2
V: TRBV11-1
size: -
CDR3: CTSSHSGRADNEQSF
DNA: TGTACCAGCAGCCATAGCGGGAGGGCCGACAATGAGCAGTCCTTC

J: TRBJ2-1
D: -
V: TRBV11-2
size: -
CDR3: CAGSLEGEQYNEQSF
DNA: TGTGCCGGCAGCTTAGAGGGGGAACAGTACAATGAGCAGTCCTTC

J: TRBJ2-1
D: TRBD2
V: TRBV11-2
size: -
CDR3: CDSSLRREGLRNEQFF
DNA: TGTGACAGCAGCTTACGGCGGGAGGGCCTTCGCAATGAGCAGTTCTTC

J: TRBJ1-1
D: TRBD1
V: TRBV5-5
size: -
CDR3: CASSPQGADTEAFF
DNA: TGTGCCAGCAGCCCCCAGGGGGCTGACACTGAAGCTTTCTTT

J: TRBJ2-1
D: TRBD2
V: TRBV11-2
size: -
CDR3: CANSPTSGRASGEQSF
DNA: TGTGCCAACAGCCCCACTAGCGGGAGGGCCTCGGGTGAGCAGTCCTTC

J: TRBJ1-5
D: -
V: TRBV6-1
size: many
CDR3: CASSENNQPQHF
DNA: TGTGCCAGCAGTGAAAACAATCAGCCCCAGCATTTT